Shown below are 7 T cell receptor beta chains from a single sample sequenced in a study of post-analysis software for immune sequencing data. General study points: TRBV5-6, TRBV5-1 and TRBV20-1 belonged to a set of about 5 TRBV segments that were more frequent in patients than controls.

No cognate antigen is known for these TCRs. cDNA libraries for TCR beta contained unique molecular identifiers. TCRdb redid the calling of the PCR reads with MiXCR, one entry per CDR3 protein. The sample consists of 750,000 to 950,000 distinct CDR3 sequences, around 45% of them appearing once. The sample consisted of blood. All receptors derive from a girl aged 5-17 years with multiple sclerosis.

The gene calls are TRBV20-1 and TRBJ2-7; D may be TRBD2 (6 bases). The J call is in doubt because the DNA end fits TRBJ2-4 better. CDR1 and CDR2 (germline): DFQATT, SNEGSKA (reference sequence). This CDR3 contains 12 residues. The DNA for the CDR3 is TGCAGTGCTCAGCGGGTGGGGGACATTCAGTACTTC. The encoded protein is CSAQRVGDIQYF.

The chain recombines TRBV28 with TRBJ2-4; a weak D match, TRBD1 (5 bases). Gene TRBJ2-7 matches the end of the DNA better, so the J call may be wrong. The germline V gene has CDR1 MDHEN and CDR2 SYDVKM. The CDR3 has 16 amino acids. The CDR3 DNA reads TGTGCCAGCAGCCTCCCCAACGATAGGGGTCCCTACGAGCAGTACTTC. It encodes CASSLPNDRGPYEQYF.

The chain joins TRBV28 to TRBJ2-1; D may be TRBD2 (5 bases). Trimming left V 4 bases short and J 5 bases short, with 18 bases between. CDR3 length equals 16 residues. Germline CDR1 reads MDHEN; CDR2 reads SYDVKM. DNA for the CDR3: TGTGCCAGCAGTTCCGCCCGAGGGATTCGGCACAATGAGCAGTTCTTC. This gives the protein CASSSARGIRHNEQFF. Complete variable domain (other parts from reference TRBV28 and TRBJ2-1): DVKVTQSSRYLVKRTGEKVFLECVQDMDHENMFWYRQDPGLGLRLIYFSYDVKMKEKGDIPEGYSVSREKKERFSLILESASTNQTSMYLCASSSARGIRHNEQFFGPGTRLTVL.

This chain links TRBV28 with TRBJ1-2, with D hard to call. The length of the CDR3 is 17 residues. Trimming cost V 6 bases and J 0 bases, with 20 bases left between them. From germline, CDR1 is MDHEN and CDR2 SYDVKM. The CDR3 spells CASRAASFSRPNYGYTF. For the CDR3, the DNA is TGTGCCAGCAGGGCAGCTAGTTTCTCTCGACCTAACTATGGCTACACCTTC.

Here the CDR3 DNA reads TGCAGCGTCGGGACAGGTGAGCAGTTCTTC. This encodes CSVGTGEQFF. The rearrangement links TRBV29-1 to TRBJ2-1, with 8 bases identical to TRBD1. Per germline, CDR1 SQVTM and CDR2 ANQGSEA. The CDR3 has 10 amino acids. V lost 6 bases and J lost 9; bases outside the gene matches: 1.

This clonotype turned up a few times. The CDR3 is CSASAGGPHKGIQYF. The DNA of the CDR3 is TGCAGTGCTTCCGCGGGAGGCCCCCATAAAGGCATTCAGTACTTC. The V gene is TRBV20-1, the J gene TRBJ2-4; 8 bases line up with TRBD2. CDR1 is DFQATT, CDR2 SNEGSKA, per germline (reference sequence). This CDR3 is 15 amino acids long. V was pared by 5 bases and J by 9 bases, with 15 bases of the junction left unmatched.

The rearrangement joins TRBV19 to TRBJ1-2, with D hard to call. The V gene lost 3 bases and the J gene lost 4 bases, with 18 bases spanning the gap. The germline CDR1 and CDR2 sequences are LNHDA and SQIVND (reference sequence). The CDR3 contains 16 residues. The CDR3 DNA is TGTGCCAGTAGTATGCTGAACCGCCTGGGTGTCTATGGCTACACCTTC. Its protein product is CASSMLNRLGVYGYTF.